This T cell receptor beta chain was recovered during a study of shared clonotypes between healthy human individuals. For the study at large: Two women and three men aged 18 to 49 made up the donors.

Libraries were prepared by immunoSEQ multiplex PCR; TCRdb keeps only in-frame clonotypes and omits some of them. Among about 2 million clones listed, about 95% were seen once. CD45RO-negative cells were positively selected for CCR7, leaving out terminally differentiated effector memory CD45RA+ cells. Trimming left V 1 base short and J 0 bases short, with 5 bases between. Per the germline V gene, CDR1 is SGHTA and CDR2 is FQGNSA. The length of the CDR3 is 14 residues. Concerning this clone itself: The same CDR3 also results from other DNA sequences found in this sample.

The V and J genes are TRBV7-2 and TRBJ2-3, with D unclear. Material: naive CD8+ T cells sorted from blood. The clonotype comes from a man aged 18 to 30 in good health. The CDR3: CASSLVGSTDTQYF. CDR3 DNA: TGTGCCAGCAGCTTAGTCGGAAGCACAGATACGCAGTATTTT. Full variable domain (missing parts from reference TRBV7-2 and TRBJ2-3): GAGVSQSPSNKVTEKGKDVELRCDPISGHTALYWYRQSLGQGLEFLIYFQGNSAPDKSGLPSDRFSAERTGGSVSTLTIQRTQQEDSAVYLCASSLVGSTDTQYFGPGTRLTVL.